Each of the 11 T cell receptor beta chains below was sequenced from the same sample in a study of regulatory T cells in long-lasting Graves disease (dated by TCRdb to about 2021). Library preparation used multiplex PCR. Sequenced using an Illumina HiSeq 4000. CDR3 regions were amplified by Arm-PCR with iRepertoire HTBI primers to construct TCR beta libraries. TCRdb trimmed the raw reads at Q25, called clones with MiXCR and kept productive beta chains. Identical CDR3 protein sequences are pooled into one entry, listed with their most common genes and DNA. The sample table records roughly 420,000 distinct CDR3 sequences; 11% to 15% of these occur just once. The ten most abundant clones make up roughly a sixth of the sample. The time point label on this specimen signifies: newly diagnosed GD, antithyroid drugs for less than 3 months. For both TCR sequencing and RNA sequencing, RNA was extracted from PBMCs using TRIzol.

These same data were also listed under a study on T cells in Graves' hyperthyroidism and ophthalmopathy.

The material sequenced was peripheral blood mononuclear cells (PBMCs), taken at new diagnosis, from a patient treated with antithyroid drugs. These receptors originate from a woman in her fifties or sixties with Graves disease. Donor details come from another sample of the same person, matched by shared clones.

This clonotype was observed many times. The CDR3 loop is CASSLERGRRANTGELFF. As DNA, the CDR3 is TGTGCCAGCAGCTTAGAGCGGGGAAGGCGTGCGAACACCGGGGAGCTGTTTTTT. The chain has TRBV11-3 and TRBJ2-2; D might be TRBD2 (6 bases). The CDR3 length is 18 residues. The V gene lost 0 bases and the J gene lost 0 bases, with 14 bases spanning the gap. Germline CDR1 SGHNT, CDR2 YENEEA.

This clonotype came up a few times. This chain connects TRBV9 to TRBJ2-3; the D gene is possibly TRBD1 (5 bases). V shed 5 bases and J shed 2 bases, with 9 bases lying between them. The CDR3 consists of 13 residues. Germline loops: CDR1 SGDLS, CDR2 YYNGEE. This chain's CDR3 is CASRDTNTDTQYF. For the CDR3, the DNA is TGTGCCAGCAGGGACACGAACACAGATACGCAGTATTTT.

This clonotype turned up a few times. The chain uses TRBV5-1 and TRBJ2-5; D is possibly TRBD1 (5 bases). V shed 4 bases and J shed 3 bases, with 10 bases lying between them. CDR1 is SGHRS and CDR2 is YFSETQ in the germline V gene. The CDR3 runs 13 residues. The DNA for the CDR3 is TGCGCCAGCAGCAGGGGCCCGGAAGAGACCCAGTACTTC. Its protein product is CASSRGPEETQYF.

This clonotype has more than one count but fewer than ten. The V call is TRBV19, the J call TRBJ1-5, with D perhaps TRBD1 (6 bases). CDR3 size: 14 residues. The germline V gene has CDR1 LNHDA and CDR2 SQIVND (reference sequence). V lost 3 bases to trimming and J lost 7 bases, with 13 bases between them. In nucleotides, the CDR3 is TGTGCCAGTAGTATCTGGCAGGGGCAACAGCCCCAGCATTTT. It specifies CASSIWQGQQPQHF.

This clonotype was observed at least ten times. The V gene is TRBV7-9, the J gene TRBJ2-5; TRBD2 matches at 7 bases. The CDR3 is 13 amino acids. Losses at the gene ends were 7 bases for V and 2 bases for J; bases not matched to a gene: 4. From germline, CDR1 is SEHNR and CDR2 FQNEAQ (reference sequence). CDR3 nucleotide sequence: TGTGCCAGCACAGGGCGGGGGCAAGAGACCCAGTACTTC. Its translation: CASTGRGQETQYF.

This clonotype was counted many times. The V call is TRBV28, the J call TRBJ1-2; D gene unclear. Germline assignment: CDR1 MDHEN and CDR2 SYDVKM. V was cut by 6 bases and J by 2 bases, with 13 bases left in between. The CDR3 is 14 residues long. The CDR3 spells CASSREDGNYGYTF. For the CDR3, the DNA is TGTGCCAGCAGCCGGGAGGACGGGAACTATGGCTACACCTTC.

This clonotype was seen a few times. The V and J genes are TRBV11-3 and TRBJ2-5; 7 bases match TRBD1. The CDR3 sequence is 17 residues long. The V gene end was trimmed by 5 bases and the J gene end by 5 bases; junction bases not matched to a gene: 17. Germline CDR1 and CDR2: SGHNT and YENEEA. CDR3: CASSPDLDRAIAETQYF. For the CDR3, the DNA is TGTGCCAGCAGCCCCGACCTCGACAGGGCGATAGCTGAGACCCAGTACTTC. Looking up the rest from reference TRBV11-3 and TRBJ2-5 gives the full variable domain: EAGVVQSPRYKIIEKKQPVAFWCNPISGHNTLYWYLQNLGQGPELLIRYENEEAVDDSQLPKDRFSAERLKGVDSTLKIQPAELGDSAVYLCASSPDLDRAIAETQYFGPGTRLLVL.

The V call is TRBV29-1, the J call TRBJ1-2; perhaps TRBD1 as D (6 bases). Trimming shortened V by 3 bases and J by 4 bases, and 12 bases separated the two germline ends. The CDR3 is made up of 13 amino acids. Germline V gene data show CDR1 as SQVTM and CDR2 as ANQGSEA. CDR3 in amino acids: CSVEDSPFYGYTF. Here the CDR3 DNA reads TGCAGCGTTGAGGACAGTCCCTTCTATGGCTACACCTTC.

This clonotype appeared many times. J is TRBJ2-5 and V is TRBV28; 8 positions agree with TRBD1. Germline values: CDR1 MDHEN, CDR2 SYDVKM. V trimming: 8 bases; J trimming: 5 bases; junction bases outside the gene matches: 13. This CDR3 comprises 15 residues. For the CDR3, the DNA is TGTGCCAGCCGAAGGGGGGACAGGCCCACGGAGACCCAGTACTTC. Amino acid sequence: CASRRGDRPTETQYF.

Comments on this clonotype: A much larger clone sits a single nucleotide away, making a read error possible. Because it lacks the conserved phenylalanine or tryptophan at the end, this CDR3 is likely a read error. The rearrangement links TRBV28 to TRBJ2-7; TRBD2 agrees at 8 bases. Germline V gives CDR1 MDHEN, CDR2 SYDVKM. The CDR3 runs to 14 residues. Germline trimming cut 6 bases from V and 2 bases from J; bases unmatched to any gene: 6. CDR3 amino acids: CASRGAGVPYEQYL. The CDR3 DNA is TGTGCCAGCAGAGGAGCGGGAGTCCCCTACGAGCAGTACCTC.

Note on this clonotype: No DNA is shown, since the ends of the CDR3 on it are uncertain; the CDR3 is the one TCRdb lists. The chain links TRBV4-1 to TRBJ2-1; TRBD2, the table's D call, lacks a check against the DNA. Including both end residues, the CDR3 is 16 amino acids long. The germline gives CDR1 MGHRA, CDR2 YSYEKL. The CDR3 here is CASVGWGTSNYNERFF.